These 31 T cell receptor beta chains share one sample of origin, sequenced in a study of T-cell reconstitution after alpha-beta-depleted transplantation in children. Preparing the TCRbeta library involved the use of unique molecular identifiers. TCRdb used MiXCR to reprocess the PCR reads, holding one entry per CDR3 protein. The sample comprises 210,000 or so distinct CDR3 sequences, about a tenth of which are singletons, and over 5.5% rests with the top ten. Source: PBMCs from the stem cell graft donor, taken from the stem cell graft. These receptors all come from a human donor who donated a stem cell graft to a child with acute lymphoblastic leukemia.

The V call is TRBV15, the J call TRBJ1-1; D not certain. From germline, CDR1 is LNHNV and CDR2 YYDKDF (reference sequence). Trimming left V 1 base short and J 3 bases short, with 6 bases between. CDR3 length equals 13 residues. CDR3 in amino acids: CATSRVRDTEAFF. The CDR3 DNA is TGTGCCACCAGCAGAGTAAGGGACACTGAAGCTTTCTTT.

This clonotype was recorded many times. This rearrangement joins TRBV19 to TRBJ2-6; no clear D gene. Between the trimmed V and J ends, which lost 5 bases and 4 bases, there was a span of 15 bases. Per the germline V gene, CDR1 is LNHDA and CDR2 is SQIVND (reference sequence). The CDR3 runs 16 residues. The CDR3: CASSPAVRRGANVLTF. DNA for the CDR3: TGTGCCAGTAGTCCCGCGGTTCGCAGAGGGGCCAACGTCCTGACTTTC.

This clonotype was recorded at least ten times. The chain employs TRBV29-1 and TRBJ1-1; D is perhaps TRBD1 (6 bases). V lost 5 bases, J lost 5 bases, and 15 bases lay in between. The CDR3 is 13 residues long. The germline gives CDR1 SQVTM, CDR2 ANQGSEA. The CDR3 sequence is CSVRRGAETEAFF. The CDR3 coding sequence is TGCAGCGTTAGGCGGGGGGCGGAAACTGAAGCTTTCTTT.

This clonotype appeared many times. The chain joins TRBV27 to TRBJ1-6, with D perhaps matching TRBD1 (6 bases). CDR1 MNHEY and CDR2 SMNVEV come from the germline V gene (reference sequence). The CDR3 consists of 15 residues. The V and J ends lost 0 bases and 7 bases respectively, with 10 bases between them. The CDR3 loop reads CASSLSSRGNSPLHF. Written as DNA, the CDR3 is TGTGCCAGCAGTTTATCGAGCAGGGGCAATTCACCCCTCCACTTT.

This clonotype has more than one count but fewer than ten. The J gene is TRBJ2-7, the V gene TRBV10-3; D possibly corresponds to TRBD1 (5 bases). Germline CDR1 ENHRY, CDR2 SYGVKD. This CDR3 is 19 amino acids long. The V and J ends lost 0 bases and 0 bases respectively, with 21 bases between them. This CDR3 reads CAISESGPLGAYSSYEQYF. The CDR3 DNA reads TGTGCCATCAGTGAGTCTGGTCCCCTAGGGGCCTACTCCTCCTACGAGCAGTACTTC.

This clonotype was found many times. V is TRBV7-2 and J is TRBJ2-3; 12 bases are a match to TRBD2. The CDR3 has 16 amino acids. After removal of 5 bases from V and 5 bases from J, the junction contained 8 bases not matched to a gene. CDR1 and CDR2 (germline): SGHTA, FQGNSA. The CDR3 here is CASSKGLAGGRDTQYF. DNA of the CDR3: TGTGCCAGCAGCAAAGGCCTAGCGGGGGGGAGAGATACGCAGTATTTT.

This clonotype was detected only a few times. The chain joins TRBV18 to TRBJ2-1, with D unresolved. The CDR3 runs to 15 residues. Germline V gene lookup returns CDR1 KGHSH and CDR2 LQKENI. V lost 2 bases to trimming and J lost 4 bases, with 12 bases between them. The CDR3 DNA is TGTGCCAGCTCACCAAGTGAAGGAACATACAATGAGCAGTTCTTC. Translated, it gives CASSPSEGTYNEQFF.

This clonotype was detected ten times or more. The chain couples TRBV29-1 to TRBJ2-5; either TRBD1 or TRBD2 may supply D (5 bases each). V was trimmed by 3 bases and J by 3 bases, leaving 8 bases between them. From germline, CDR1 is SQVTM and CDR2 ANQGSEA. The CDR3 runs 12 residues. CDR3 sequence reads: CSVDGGEETQYF. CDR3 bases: TGCAGCGTTGATGGGGGAGAAGAGACCCAGTACTTC.

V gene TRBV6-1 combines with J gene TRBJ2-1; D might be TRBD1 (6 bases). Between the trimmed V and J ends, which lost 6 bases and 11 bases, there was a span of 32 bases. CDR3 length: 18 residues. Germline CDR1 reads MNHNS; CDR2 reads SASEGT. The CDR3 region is CASSSLRTARESSGKQFF. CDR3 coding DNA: TGTGCCAGCAGCAGCTTACGGACAGCCCGAGAGTCGAGCGGTAAGCAGTTCTTC.

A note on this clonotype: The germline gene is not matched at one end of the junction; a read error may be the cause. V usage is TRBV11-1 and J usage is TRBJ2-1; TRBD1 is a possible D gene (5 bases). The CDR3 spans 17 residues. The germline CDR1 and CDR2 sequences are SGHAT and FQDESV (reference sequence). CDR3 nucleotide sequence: TGTGCCAACAGCTTATTCGGTACGGCAGGGTCGAGGAATGAGCAGTTCTTC. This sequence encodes CANSLFGTAGSRNEQFF.

CDR3: CATAPLLRSNQPQHF. The CDR3 coding sequence is TGTGCCACCGCTCCGCTCCTCCGTAGCAATCAGCCCCAGCATTTT. The chain is built from TRBV24-1 and TRBJ1-5; no reliable D call. Germline CDR1 KGHDR, CDR2 SFDVKD. The CDR3 has 15 amino acids. With 9 bases removed from V and 0 bases from J, the gap between germline ends came to 14 bases.

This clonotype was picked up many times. CDR3 in amino acids: CASSLVTENNEQFF. Here the CDR3 DNA reads TGCGCCAGCAGCTTGGTTACAGAGAACAATGAGCAGTTCTTC. V and J are TRBV5-1 and TRBJ2-1; D is ambiguous. The CDR3 length is 14 residues. Per germline, CDR1 SGHRS and CDR2 YFSETQ. The ends were cut back, 0 bases at V and 5 bases at J, with 9 bases in the middle.

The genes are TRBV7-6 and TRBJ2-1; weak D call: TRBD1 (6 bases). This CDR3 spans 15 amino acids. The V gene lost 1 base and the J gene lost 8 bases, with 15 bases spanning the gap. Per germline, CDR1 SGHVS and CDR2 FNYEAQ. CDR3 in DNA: TGTGCCAGCAGCTTAGGAGTAAACAGGGACCATGAGCAGTTCTTC. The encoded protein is CASSLGVNRDHEQFF.

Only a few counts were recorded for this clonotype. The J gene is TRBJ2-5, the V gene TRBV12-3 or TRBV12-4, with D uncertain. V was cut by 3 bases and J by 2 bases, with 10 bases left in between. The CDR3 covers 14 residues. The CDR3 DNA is TGTGCCAGCAGTTTCCAGGACGGGCAAGAGACCCAGTACTTC. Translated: CASSFQDGQETQYF.

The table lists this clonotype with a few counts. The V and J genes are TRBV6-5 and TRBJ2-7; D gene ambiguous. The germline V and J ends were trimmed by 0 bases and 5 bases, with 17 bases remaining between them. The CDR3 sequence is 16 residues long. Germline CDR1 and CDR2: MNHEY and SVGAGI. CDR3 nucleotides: TGTGCCAGCAGTTACTCCTGGGGTTCTCTAGGCCACGAGCAGTACTTC. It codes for CASSYSWGSLGHEQYF.

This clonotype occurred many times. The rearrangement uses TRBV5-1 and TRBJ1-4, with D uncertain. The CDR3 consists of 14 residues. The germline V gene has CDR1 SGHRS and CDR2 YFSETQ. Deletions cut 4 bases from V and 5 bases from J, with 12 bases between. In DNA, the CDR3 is TGCGCCAGCAGCGGTTCGGCAAAAAATGAAAAACTGTTTTTT. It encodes CASSGSAKNEKLFF.

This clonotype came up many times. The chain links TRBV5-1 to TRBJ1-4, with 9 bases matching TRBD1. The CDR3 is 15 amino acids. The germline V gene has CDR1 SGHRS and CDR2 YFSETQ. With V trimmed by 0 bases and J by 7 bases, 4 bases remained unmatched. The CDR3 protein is CASSLVPGQGEKLFF. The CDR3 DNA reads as TGCGCCAGCAGCTTGGTCCCGGGACAGGGTGAAAAACTGTTTTTT.

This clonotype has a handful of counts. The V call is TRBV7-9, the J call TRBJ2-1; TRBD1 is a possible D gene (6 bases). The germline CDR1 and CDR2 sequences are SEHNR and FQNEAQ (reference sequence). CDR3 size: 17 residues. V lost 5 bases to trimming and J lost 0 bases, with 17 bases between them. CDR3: CASSPRTGLSSYNEQFF. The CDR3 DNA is TGTGCCAGCAGCCCTCGAACAGGGTTGAGCTCCTACAATGAGCAGTTCTTC.

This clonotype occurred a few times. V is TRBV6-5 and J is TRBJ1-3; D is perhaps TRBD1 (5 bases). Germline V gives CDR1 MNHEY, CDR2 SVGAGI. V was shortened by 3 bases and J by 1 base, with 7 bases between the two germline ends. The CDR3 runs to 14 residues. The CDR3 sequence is CASSYDSSGNTIYF. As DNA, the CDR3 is TGTGCCAGCAGTTATGACAGTTCTGGAAACACCATATATTTT.

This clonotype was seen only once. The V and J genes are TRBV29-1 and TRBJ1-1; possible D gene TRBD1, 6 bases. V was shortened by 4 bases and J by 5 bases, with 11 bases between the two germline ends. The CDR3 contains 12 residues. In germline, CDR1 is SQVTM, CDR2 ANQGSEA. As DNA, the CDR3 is TGCAGCGTTGTGAGACAGGAGACTGAAGCTTTCTTT. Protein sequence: CSVVRQETEAFF.

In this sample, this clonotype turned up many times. CDR3 amino acids: CSARGISAGPTNTQYF. Written as DNA, the CDR3 is TGCAGTGCTAGAGGCATCTCAGCGGGGCCTACTAATACGCAGTATTTT. The chain is built from TRBV20-1 and TRBJ2-3; TRBD2 agrees at 7 bases. The CDR3 runs 16 residues. CDR1 DFQATT and CDR2 SNEGSKA come from the germline V gene (reference sequence). V shed 1 base and J 7 bases; nucleotides not matched to a gene: 14.

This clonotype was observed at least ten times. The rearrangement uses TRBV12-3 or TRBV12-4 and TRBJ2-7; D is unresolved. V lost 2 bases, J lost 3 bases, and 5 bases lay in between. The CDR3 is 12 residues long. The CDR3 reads CASSLSFYEQYF. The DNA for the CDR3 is TGTGCCAGCAGTTTAAGTTTCTACGAGCAGTACTTC.

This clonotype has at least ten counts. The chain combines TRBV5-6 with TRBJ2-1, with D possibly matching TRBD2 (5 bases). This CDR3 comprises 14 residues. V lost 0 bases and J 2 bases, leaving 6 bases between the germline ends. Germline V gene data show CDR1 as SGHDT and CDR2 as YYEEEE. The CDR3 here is CASSLDGTYNEQFF. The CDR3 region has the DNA TGTGCCAGCAGCTTGGACGGGACCTACAATGAGCAGTTCTTC.

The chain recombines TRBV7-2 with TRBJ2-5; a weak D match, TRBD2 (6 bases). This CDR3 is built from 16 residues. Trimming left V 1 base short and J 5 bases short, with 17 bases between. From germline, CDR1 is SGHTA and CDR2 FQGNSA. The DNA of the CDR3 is TGTGCCAGCAGCTTAGTAGCGGCGCCTAGCCAGGAGACCCAGTACTTC. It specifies CASSLVAAPSQETQYF.

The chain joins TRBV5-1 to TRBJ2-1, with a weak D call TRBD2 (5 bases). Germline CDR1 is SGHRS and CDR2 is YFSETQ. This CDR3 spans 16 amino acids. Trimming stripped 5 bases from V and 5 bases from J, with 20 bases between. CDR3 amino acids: CASRAASRHYNNEQFF. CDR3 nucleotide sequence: TGCGCCAGCAGGGCCGCTAGCCGTCACTACAACAATGAGCAGTTCTTC.

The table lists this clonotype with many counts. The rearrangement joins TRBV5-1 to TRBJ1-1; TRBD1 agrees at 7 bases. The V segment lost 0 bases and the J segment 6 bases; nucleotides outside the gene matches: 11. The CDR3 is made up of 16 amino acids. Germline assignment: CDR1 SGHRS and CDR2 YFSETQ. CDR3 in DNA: TGCGCCAGCAGCTTGGGGACAGGCCTCGGCGGGGCTGAAGCTTTCTTT. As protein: CASSLGTGLGGAEAFF.

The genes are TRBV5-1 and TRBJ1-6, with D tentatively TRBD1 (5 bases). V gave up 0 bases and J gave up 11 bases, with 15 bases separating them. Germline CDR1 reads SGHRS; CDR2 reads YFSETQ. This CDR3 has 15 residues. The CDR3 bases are TGCGCCAGCAGCTTGGAGGCAGGGTGGGTCGCACCCCTCCACTTT. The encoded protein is CASSLEAGWVAPLHF. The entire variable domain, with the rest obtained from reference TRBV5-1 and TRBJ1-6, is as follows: KAGVTQTPRYLIKTRGQQVTLSCSPISGHRSVSWYQQTPGQGLQFLFEYFSETQRNKGNFPGRFSGRQFSNSRSEMNVSTLELGDSALYLCASSLEAGWVAPLHFGNGTRLTVT.

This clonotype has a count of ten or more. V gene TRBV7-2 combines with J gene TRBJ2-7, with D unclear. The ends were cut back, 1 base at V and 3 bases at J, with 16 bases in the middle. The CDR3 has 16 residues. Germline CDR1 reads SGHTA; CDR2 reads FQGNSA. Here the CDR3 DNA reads TGTGCCAGCAGCTTAGGGGTAAGGCAGCAGGACTACGAGCAGTACTTC. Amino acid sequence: CASSLGVRQQDYEQYF.

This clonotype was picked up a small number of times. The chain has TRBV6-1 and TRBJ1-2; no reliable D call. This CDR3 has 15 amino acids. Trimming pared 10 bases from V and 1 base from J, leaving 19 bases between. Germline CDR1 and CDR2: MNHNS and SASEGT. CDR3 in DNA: TGTGCCACACAAGGTTTGGAGCGGAATAACTATGGCTACACCTTC. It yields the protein CATQGLERNNYGYTF.

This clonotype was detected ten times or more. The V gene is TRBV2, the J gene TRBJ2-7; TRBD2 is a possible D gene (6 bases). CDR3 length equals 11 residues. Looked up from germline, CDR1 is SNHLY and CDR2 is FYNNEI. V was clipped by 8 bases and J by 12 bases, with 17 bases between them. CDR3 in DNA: TGTGCCAGCCGCGCCGGGGGAAGCTTGTACTTC. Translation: CASRAGGSLYF.

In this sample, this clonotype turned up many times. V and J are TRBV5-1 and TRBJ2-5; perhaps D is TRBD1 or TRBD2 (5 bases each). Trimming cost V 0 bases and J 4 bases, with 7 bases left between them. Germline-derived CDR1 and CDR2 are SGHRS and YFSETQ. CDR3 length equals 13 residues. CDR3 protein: CASSLGDPETQYF. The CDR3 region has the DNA TGCGCCAGCAGCTTGGGGGACCCAGAGACCCAGTACTTC.